This T cell receptor beta chain was sequenced in a study of blood T cell repertoires in COVID-19. Study background: The United States, Italy and Spain were the sources of the acute and convalescent COVID-19 samples.

The V gene's germline CDR1 is PRHDT and CDR2 FYEKMQ (reference sequence). V gave up 5 bases and J gave up 2 bases, with 12 bases separating them. The CDR3 consists of 14 residues. Participants were aged about 18 to 90 years, lived in around 22 US areas, and enrolled virtually. Researchers sorted participants into cohorts using their self-reported clinical history. Per the authors' pipeline: Reference gene primer amplification gave nucleated cell count estimates. Repertoires were generated with immunoSEQ multiplex PCR, while TCRdb's copy carries only in-frame clones and drops some. From that table come the V and J calls and clone size; the DNA was used to work out D and trimming. This table has 150,000 to 200,000 clones, more than 80% appearing once.

J is TRBJ2-5 and V is TRBV13, with a tentative D call TRBD1 (5 bases). The receptor comes from a woman aged 18-29 years who had recovered from COVID-19. The sample was PBMCs or T cells enriched from blood (not recorded which). CDR3 DNA: TGTGCCAGCAGCCAAAGACGACAGCAAGAGACCCAGTACTTC. Translated, it gives CASSQRRQQETQYF.